What follows describes a single T cell receptor beta chain. Trimming took 2 bases from V and 1 from J, leaving 12 bases between them. This CDR3 is 16 amino acids long. CDR1 is KGHSH and CDR2 is LQKENI in the germline V gene. Assay: immunoSEQ multiplex PCR; the TCRdb copy retains only in-frame clones and omits some. The profile shows 550,000 to 700,000 clones, roughly 73% of them singletons. This entry belongs to a study of shared clonotypes between healthy human individuals. The TCR was taken from a woman in her thirties in good health. The sample was memory CD4+ T cells sorted from blood. Indicated subset: CD45RA-negative fraction. The chain carries TRBV18 and TRBJ1-3; D ambiguous. In nucleotides, the CDR3 is TGTGCCAGCTCACCAGATATGCTGACGTCTGGAAACACCATATATTTT. It is translated as CASSPDMLTSGNTIYF.